Listed below are T cell receptor beta chains from one sample, sequenced in a study of cytomegalovirus exposure and HLA in healthy donors. The data were produced by immunoSEQ multiplex PCR, yet TCRdb's version contains in-frame clones alone and is incomplete. The data contain about 170,000 clones, around 68% of them singletons. Input material: PBMCs. All receptors derive from a man between 40 and 49 years old in good health and CMV-seronegative. Each CDR3 is given with its conserved first and last residue. The order of the fields is D gene, J gene, clone size, V gene, CDR3 protein, CDR3 DNA. A D gene is named only where the DNA matches it firmly. Some rows have no size entry. The others give once, few or many, or a class for an expanded clone.

TRBD2 | TRBJ2-1 | few | TRBV19 | CACGSSGGIYNEQFF | TGTGCCTGCGGTTCTAGCGGGGGGATTTACAATGAGCAGTTCTTC
- | TRBJ1-4 | - | TRBV13 | CASSLEDSEKLFF | TGTGCCAGCAGCTTAGAGGACAGTGAAAAACTGTTTTTT
TRBD1 | TRBJ2-5 | - | TRBV7-9 | CASSWGTEETQYF | TGTGCCAGCAGCTGGGGGACAGAAGAGACCCAGTACTTC
- | TRBJ1-5 | - | TRBV6-1 | CASSPGGRDQPQHF | TGTGCCAGCAGCCCGGGAGGAAGAGATCAGCCCCAGCATTTT
- | TRBJ1-3 | - | TRBV28 | CASSLYTGGNTIYF | TGTGCCAGCAGTTTATATACAGGGGGAAACACCATATATTTT
TRBD2 | TRBJ2-5 | few | TRBV10-3 | CAIRGGAGVQETQYF | TGTGCCATCAGAGGGGGAGCGGGGGTCCAAGAGACCCAGTACTTC
- | TRBJ1-4 | - | TRBV7-2 | CASSPGQRNEKLFF | TGTGCCAGCAGCCCCGGACAGCGTAATGAAAAACTGTTTTTT
- | TRBJ1-1 | few | TRBV15 | CATSRAMTEAFF | TGTGCCACCAGCAGAGCTATGACTGAAGCTTTCTTT
TRBD1 | TRBJ2-7 | - | TRBV30 | CAWSKTGVYEQYF | TGTGCCTGGAGTAAAACAGGGGTCTACGAGCAGTACTTC
- | TRBJ2-4 | - | TRBV7-9 | CSSSLEAGMDIQYF | TGTTCCAGCAGCTTAGAGGCAGGGATGGACATTCAGTACTTC
TRBD2 | TRBJ2-7 | - | TRBV7-9 | CASSLAGGAYEQYF | TGTGCCAGCAGCTTAGCGGGAGGGGCCTACGAGCAGTACTTC
TRBD2 | TRBJ2-5 | - | TRBV9 | CASSAGTKETQYF | TGTGCCAGCAGCGCCGGGACTAAAGAGACCCAGTACTTC
TRBD2 | TRBJ2-1 | - | TRBV6-5 | CASSYSSGRPNEQFF | TGTGCCAGCAGTTACTCAAGCGGGAGACCCAATGAGCAGTTCTTC
TRBD2 | TRBJ2-1 | few | TRBV5-1 | CASSFRAGVHPSSYNEQFF | TGCGCCAGCAGCTTCAGAGCGGGGGTGCACCCGAGCTCCTACAATGAGCAGTTCTTC
- | TRBJ1-2 | few | TRBV7-2 | CASSLGGGTFYGYTF | TGTGCCAGCAGCTTAGGGGGCGGGACCTTCTATGGCTACACCTTC
TRBD1 | TRBJ2-1 | - | TRBV6-5 | CASSLGGTGAEQFF | TGTGCCAGCAGTTTGGGGGGGACAGGGGCTGAGCAGTTCTTC
TRBD1 | TRBJ1-2 | - | TRBV5-6 | CASSFISGQGAGYTF | TGTGCCAGCAGCTTTATCTCGGGACAGGGAGCCGGCTACACCTTC
- | TRBJ1-6 | - | TRBV30 | CAWKGRVVDSPLHF | TGTGCCTGGAAGGGGCGCGTAGTAGATTCACCCCTCCACTTT
TRBD1 | TRBJ1-1 | many | TRBV5-4 | CASRPTVTGGTEAFF | TGTGCCAGCAGACCGACCGTCACAGGGGGCACTGAAGCTTTCTTT
TRBD1 | TRBJ2-7 | - | TRBV6-5 | CASNGQGAHYEQYF | TGTGCCAGCAACGGACAGGGGGCTCATTACGAGCAGTACTTC
TRBD1 | TRBJ2-2 | - | TRBV7-9 | CASSFPGQGGGGELFF | TGTGCCAGCAGCTTCCCGGGACAGGGTGGCGGCGGGGAGCTGTTTTTT
- | TRBJ2-7 | - | TRBV7-8 | CASSSPGREQYF | TGTGCCAGCAGCTCCCCGGGGAGGGAGCAGTACTTC
TRBD1 | TRBJ2-7 | - | TRBV7-6 | CASSLVRDRGPLSYEQYF | TGTGCCAGCAGCTTAGTCCGGGACAGGGGGCCACTATCCTACGAGCAGTACTTC
- | TRBJ2-7 | - | TRBV6-1 | CASSEARRATYEQYF | TGTGCCAGCAGTGAAGCGAGGAGGGCCACCTACGAGCAGTACTTC
- | TRBJ1-6 | - | TRBV23-1 | CASSQMGGAESSYNSPLHF | TGCGCCAGCAGTCAGATGGGGGGGGCTGAGAGCTCCTATAATTCACCCCTCCACTTT
- | TRBJ1-2 | - | TRBV19 | CASSPLSLGLYGYTF | TGTGCCAGTAGTCCCCTGTCGCTCGGACTCTATGGCTACACCTTC
- | TRBJ2-1 | - | TRBV19 | CASKEENYNEQFF | TGTGCCAGTAAAGAGGAGAACTACAATGAGCAGTTCTTC
- | TRBJ2-6 | few | TRBV4-1 | CASSQQEGSGANVLTF | TGCGCCAGCAGCCAACAGGAGGGGTCTGGGGCCAACGTCCTGACTTTC
TRBD2 | TRBJ2-5 | - | TRBV4-3 | CASSQRYLAGDGETQYF | TGCGCCAGCAGCCAACGGTATCTAGCGGGAGATGGAGAGACCCAGTACTTC
TRBD2 | TRBJ2-2 | - | TRBV2 | CASSFAGGNVGELFF | TGTGCCAGCAGTTTTGCGGGGGGCAATGTCGGGGAGCTGTTTTTT
TRBD1 | TRBJ2-4 | few | TRBV18 | CASSRDRARAKNIQYF | TGTGCCAGCTCACGGGACAGGGCGAGGGCCAAAAACATTCAGTACTTC
- | TRBJ2-1 | - | TRBV5-1 | CASSLAAGAEQFF | TGCGCCAGCAGCTTGGCCGCGGGGGCGGAGCAGTTCTTC
TRBD1 | TRBJ1-6 | - | TRBV19 | CASSIFTQGASPLHF | TGTGCCAGTAGTATCTTCACTCAGGGGGCTTCACCCCTCCACTTT
TRBD1 | TRBJ2-7 | - | TRBV5-1 | CASSPVGQGYEQYF | TGCGCCAGCAGTCCAGTGGGACAGGGTTACGAGCAGTACTTC
- | TRBJ2-7 | - | TRBV19 | CASSFRGAYEQYF | TGTGCCAGTAGTTTCCGGGGGGCGTACGAGCAGTACTTC
- | TRBJ2-3 | - | TRBV12-2 | CASRQRGKKDTQYF | TGTGCAAGTCGCCAGCGGGGGAAAAAAGATACGCAGTATTTT
TRBD1 | TRBJ1-1 | - | TRBV7-9 | CASRNDRGRGTEAFF | TGTGCCAGCAGAAACGACAGGGGGCGTGGTACTGAAGCTTTCTTT
TRBD2 | TRBJ2-7 | - | TRBV4-3 | CASSQVSGTPSYEQYF | TGCGCCAGCAGCCAAGTCAGCGGGACCCCCTCCTACGAGCAGTACTTC
TRBD1 | TRBJ2-2 | - | TRBV2 | CASSNTGAGTGELFF | TGTGCCAGCAGTAACACAGGGGCGGGCACCGGGGAGCTGTTTTTT
TRBD2 | TRBJ2-3 | - | TRBV7-3 | CASSLGLADLPQYF | TGTGCCAGCAGCTTAGGACTAGCGGATCTCCCACAGTATTTT
- | TRBJ2-7 | - | TRBV20-1 | CSAVLYEQYF | TGCAGTGCTGTCCTCTACGAGCAGTACTTC
- | TRBJ2-7 | few | TRBV21-1 | CASSKRPSGGAHEQYF | TGTGCCAGCAGCAAAAGGCCTAGCGGCGGGGCCCACGAGCAGTACTTC
TRBD1 | TRBJ2-1 | few | TRBV5-1 | CASSTGTAYNEQFF | TGCGCCAGCAGTACCGGGACAGCCTACAATGAGCAGTTCTTC
- | TRBJ2-7 | - | TRBV7-9 | CAGSDSARSSYEQYF | TGTGCCGGCAGCGACTCGGCGAGGAGCTCCTACGAGCAGTACTTC
- | TRBJ1-3 | - | TRBV5-1 | CASSLGELRGNTIYF | TGCGCCAGCAGCTTGGGAGAGTTACGGGGAAACACCATATATTTT
TRBD2 | TRBJ2-3 | - | TRBV11-2 | CASSVSGRGTDTQYF | TGTGCCAGCAGCGTTAGCGGGAGGGGGACAGATACGCAGTATTTT
TRBD2 | TRBJ2-2 | - | TRBV7-9 | CASSFPTPLLAGRAGELFF | TGTGCCAGCAGCTTTCCCACTCCTTTACTAGCGGGAAGGGCCGGGGAGCTGTTTTTT
- | TRBJ2-5 | - | TRBV7-2 | CASSLSVSEGQETQYF | TGTGCCAGCAGCTTATCTGTGTCGGAGGGCCAAGAGACCCAGTACTTC
TRBD1 | TRBJ1-2 | few | TRBV19 | CASSPGTGDGYTF | TGTGCCAGTAGTCCCGGGACAGGGGATGGCTACACCTTC
- | TRBJ2-7 | - | TRBV11-3 | CASSLEQTYEQYF | TGTGCCAGCAGCTTAGAACAGACCTACGAGCAGTACTTC
TRBD1 | TRBJ1-2 | few | TRBV15 | CATSREDRAAGYTF | TGTGCCACCAGCAGGGAAGACAGGGCGGCTGGCTACACCTTC
- | TRBJ2-1 | few | TRBV10-3 | CAISEPERNQRNEQFF | TGTGCCATCAGTGAGCCTGAGCGGAATCAGCGGAATGAGCAGTTCTTC
- | TRBJ1-2 | - | TRBV7-9 | CASSFPNYGYTF | TGTGCCAGCAGCTTCCCAAACTATGGCTACACCTTC
- | TRBJ2-7 | - | TRBV28 | CASRRGGGDSYEQYF | TGTGCCAGCAGGCGGGGCGGGGGCGACTCCTACGAGCAGTACTTC
- | TRBJ2-6 | - | TRBV5-1 | CASSLAPRQLGANVLTF | TGCGCCAGCAGCTTGGCCCCTAGACAGTTAGGGGCCAACGTCCTGACTTTC
TRBD1 | TRBJ1-5 | - | TRBV30 | CAWERQGGGSQHF | TGTGCCTGGGAACGACAGGGAGGAGGTTCCCAGCATTTT
- | TRBJ1-5 | - | TRBV5-3 | CARSPDGQSSNQPQHF | TGTGCCAGAAGCCCCGATGGGCAGAGCAGCAATCAGCCCCAGCATTTT
TRBD2 | TRBJ2-7 | - | TRBV7-6 | CASSLGTGGEVQYF | TGTGCCAGCAGCTTAGGGACGGGAGGGGAGGTGCAGTACTTC
TRBD2 | TRBJ2-3 | - | TRBV18 | CASSLNRLAGGPLTDTQYF | TGTGCCAGCTCCCTCAATCGACTAGCGGGAGGGCCGTTAACAGATACGCAGTATTTT